This T cell receptor beta chain was obtained from a study of blood T cell repertoires in COVID-19. Turning to the study itself: From the United States, Italy and Spain came samples of acute and convalescent COVID-19. T cells, B-cell-depleted T cells, or PBMCs provided the cDNA or gDNA that served as material.

Original analysis: For nucleated cells, counts were estimated from reference gene primer amplification. Profiling relied on immunoSEQ multiplex PCR, and the TCRdb table lists in-frame clones only, not all of them. The V and J calls and clone size come from that table; D and trimming were worked out from the DNA. The repertoire holds hundreds of thousands of clones, around nine tenths seen once, with around 1.5% in the top ten. V gave up 0 bases and J gave up 4 bases, with 10 bases separating them. This CDR3 is 14 amino acids long. The germline CDR1 and CDR2 sequences are SGHRS and YFSETQ. This sequence originates from a woman in her sixties or seventies who had recovered from COVID-19. The chain employs TRBV5-1 and TRBJ2-5; maybe TRBD2 (5 bases). Material for sequencing was peripheral blood. CDR3 in DNA: TGCGCCAGCAGCTTGGGTCCTGGAGGAGAGACCCAGTACTTC. Protein sequence: CASSLGPGGETQYF.